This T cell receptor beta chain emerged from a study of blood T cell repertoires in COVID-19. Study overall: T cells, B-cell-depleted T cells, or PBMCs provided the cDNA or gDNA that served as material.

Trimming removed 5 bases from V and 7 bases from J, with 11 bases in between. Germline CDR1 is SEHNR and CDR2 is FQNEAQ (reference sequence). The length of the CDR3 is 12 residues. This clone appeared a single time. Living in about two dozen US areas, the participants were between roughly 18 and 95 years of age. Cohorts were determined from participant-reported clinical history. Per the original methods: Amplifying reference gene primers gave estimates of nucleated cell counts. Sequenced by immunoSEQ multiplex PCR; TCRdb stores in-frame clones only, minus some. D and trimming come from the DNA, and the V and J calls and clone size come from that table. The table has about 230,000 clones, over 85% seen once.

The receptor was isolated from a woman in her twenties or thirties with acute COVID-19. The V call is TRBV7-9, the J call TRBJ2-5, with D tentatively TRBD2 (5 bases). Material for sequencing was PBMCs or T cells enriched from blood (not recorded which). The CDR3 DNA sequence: TGTGCCAGCAGCAACACGGAGGTGACCCAGTACTTC. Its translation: CASSNTEVTQYF. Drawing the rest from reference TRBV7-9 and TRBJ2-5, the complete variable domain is DTGVSQNPRHKITKRGQNVTFRCDPISEHNRLYWYRQTLGQGPEFLTYFQNEAQLEKSRLLSDRFSAERPKGSFSTLEIQRTEQGDSAMYLCASSNTEVTQYFGPGTRLLVL.